The rows below give T cell receptor beta chains drawn from one sample of a study of Graves' ophthalmopathy and Graves' hyperthyroidism. TCRdb reprocessed the multiplex PCR reads with MiXCR, giving one entry per CDR3 protein. Here the sample spans about 600,000 distinct CDR3 sequences, approximately 35% being singletons. Specimen: peripheral blood or thyroid tissue (not recorded which). These receptors came from an adult man with Graves' hyperthyroidism. Each CDR3 is given with its conserved first and last residue. D genes are given only for firm matches. Expanded clones are given a class, and other clones once, few, many or no size at all.

v_gene	j_gene	abundance	d_gene	CDR3aa	CDR3nt
TRBV20-1	TRBJ2-7	many	TRBD1	CSARDRDRLYEQYF	TGCAGTGCTAGAGACCGGGACAGACTCTACGAGCAGTACTTC
TRBV6-1	TRBJ2-3	NA	NA	CASSASVGFDTQYF	TGTGCCAGCAGTGCTTCTGTGGGGTTCGATACGCAGTATTTT
TRBV3-1	TRBJ1-1	NA	NA	CASSQRQGAEAFF	TGTGCCAGCAGCCAACGTCAGGGAGCTGAAGCTTTCTTT
TRBV7-9	TRBJ1-4	NA	NA	CASSSSDPWANEKLFF	TGTGCCAGCAGCTCTTCGGACCCCTGGGCTAATGAAAAACTGTTTTTT
TRBV7-3	TRBJ2-2	many	NA	CASSPSSGTGELFF	TGTGCCAGCAGCCCAAGTAGTGGCACCGGGGAGCTGTTTTTT
TRBV20-1	TRBJ2-7	many	NA	CSASRGAGAYEQYF	TGCAGTGCTAGCAGGGGTGCAGGGGCCTACGAGCAGTACTTC
TRBV28	TRBJ1-5	NA	TRBD1	CASSPETGFNQPQHF	TGTGCCAGCAGTCCAGAGACAGGGTTCAATCAGCCCCAGCATTTT
TRBV12-3/TRBV12-4	TRBJ2-3	NA	NA	CASSWDITQYF	TGTGCCAGCAGTTGGGACATTACGCAGTATTTT
TRBV2	TRBJ2-7	few	TRBD2	CASSGGGLNEQYF	TGTGCCAGCAGTGGGGGGGGGTTAAACGAGCAGTACTTC
TRBV29-1	TRBJ2-7	NA	NA	CSDPGRAEQYF	TGCAGTGACCCGGGACGGGCTGAGCAGTACTTC
TRBV7-2	TRBJ1-6	once	NA	CASSLGLAGAPLHF	TGTGCCAGCAGCTTAGGCCTAGCGGGAGCACCCCTCCACTTT
TRBV10-3	TRBJ2-1	NA	TRBD1	CAIARGGQGAYNEQFF	TGTGCCATCGCGAGGGGGGGACAGGGGGCCTACAATGAGCAGTTCTTC
TRBV27	TRBJ1-6	few	NA	CASSLQGVSNSPLHF	TGTGCCAGCAGTCTCCAAGGGGTATCTAATTCACCCCTCCACTTT
TRBV12-3/TRBV12-4	TRBJ2-5	NA	NA	CASSFSGGSETQYF	TGTGCCAGCAGCTTCTCAGGGGGGTCTGAGACCCAGTACTTC
TRBV20-1	TRBJ1-2	NA	TRBD1	CSANGQGAMGYGYTF	TGCAGTGCAAACGGACAGGGGGCTATGGGGTATGGCTACACCTTC
TRBV12-1	TRBJ1-1	NA	NA	CASSLQSTGQNTEAFF	TGTGCCAGCAGCTTACAATCAACGGGACAGAACACTGAAGCTTTCTTT
TRBV19	TRBJ2-6	many	TRBD1	CASSADRGFSGANVLTF	TGTGCCAGTAGTGCGGACAGGGGATTCTCTGGGGCCAACGTCCTGACTTTC
TRBV20-1	TRBJ1-6	NA	TRBD1	CSARGSYGTDYNSPLHF	TGCAGTGCTAGAGGTTCATACGGGACAGATTATAATTCACCCCTCCACTTT
TRBV5-1	TRBJ1-2	NA	TRBD1	CASSYDRGSYGYTF	TGCGCCAGCAGCTATGACAGGGGTTCCTATGGCTACACCTTC
TRBV12-5	TRBJ1-1	few	NA	CASGPGTGNTEAFF	TGTGCTAGTGGTCCTGGGACGGGGAACACTGAAGCTTTCTTT
TRBV7-3	TRBJ1-6	many	TRBD1	CASSPTGGNSPLHF	TGTGCCAGCAGCCCGACAGGGGGGAATTCACCCCTCCACTTT
TRBV12-3/TRBV12-4	TRBJ1-5	NA	NA	CASSFGTGGGNQPQHF	TGTGCCAGCAGTTTCGGCACGGGTGGTGGCAATCAGCCCCAGCATTTT
TRBV7-9	TRBJ2-5	many	NA	CASSLIGLQETQYF	TGTGCCAGCAGCTTAATAGGTCTGCAAGAGACCCAGTACTTC
TRBV20-1	TRBJ1-1	few	NA	CSAKGGNSEAFF	TGCAGTGCGAAGGGGGGAAACAGTGAAGCTTTCTTT
TRBV7-8	TRBJ1-6	many	NA	CASSLGPGMTDNSPLHF	TGTGCCAGCAGCTTAGGGCCTGGGATGACAGATAATTCACCCCTCCACTTT
TRBV29-1	TRBJ2-7	many	NA	CSVEVQGYYEQYF	TGCAGCGTTGAAGTACAGGGATACTACGAGCAGTACTTC
TRBV2	TRBJ1-1	many	NA	CASRRAGTSPEAFF	TGTGCCAGCAGGCGCGCCGGGACATCACCTGAAGCTTTCTTT
TRBV28	TRBJ1-2	NA	NA	CASSPPRWDIPPFNYGYTF	TGTGCCAGCAGTCCCCCCCGGTGGGACATCCCCCCCTTTAACTATGGCTACACCTTC
TRBV7-6	TRBJ1-2	many	NA	CASSSWTDYGYTF	TGTGCCAGCAGCTCTTGGACAGACTATGGCTACACCTTC
TRBV5-1	TRBJ1-2	NA	NA	CASSPSGDGYTF	TGCGCCAGCAGCCCGAGCGGGGATGGCTACACCTTC
TRBV29-1	TRBJ2-3	NA	TRBD2	CSVSGASTDTQYF	TGCAGCGTTAGCGGGGCCAGCACAGATACGCAGTATTTT
TRBV19	TRBJ2-7	NA	NA	CAGSPDRYEQYF	TGTGCCGGTAGTCCAGACAGGTACGAGCAGTACTTC
TRBV7-8	TRBJ2-3	NA	NA	CASTVDRYTDTQYF	TGTGCCAGCACCGTGGACAGATACACAGATACGCAGTATTTT
TRBV10-3	TRBJ2-7	many	NA	CAIRAVELPYEQYF	TGTGCCATCAGAGCGGTGGAATTACCCTACGAGCAGTACTTC
TRBV24-1	TRBJ2-2	many	TRBD1	CATSERGTGNTGELFF	TGTGCCACCAGTGAACGGGGGACAGGGAACACCGGGGAGCTGTTTTTT
TRBV25-1	TRBJ2-7	NA	TRBD2	CASSARLAAGELYF	TGTGCCAGCAGTGCGCGACTAGCCGCCGGGGAGCTGTACTTC
TRBV20-1	TRBJ1-5	many	TRBD1	CSARLEGAFYQPQHF	TGCAGTGCTAGACTTGAGGGGGCATTCTATCAGCCCCAGCATTTT
TRBV29-1	TRBJ1-2	NA	NA	CSSLRTSNGYTF	TGCAGCAGTTTACGGACGTCTAATGGCTACACCTTC
TRBV5-1	TRBJ1-5	many	NA	CASNEHGSGRNQPQHF	TGCGCCAGCAACGAGCATGGTTCGGGGCGCAATCAGCCCCAGCATTTT
TRBV7-8	TRBJ2-1	NA	TRBD1	CASSGPQGATNDEQFF	TGCGCCAGCAGTGGTCCGCAGGGGGCAACCAATGATGAGCAGTTCTTC
TRBV5-6	TRBJ2-2	NA	NA	CASSPTLDRKNTGELFF	TGTGCCAGCAGCCCTACACTTGACAGGAAGAACACCGGGGAGCTGTTTTTT
TRBV7-9	TRBJ2-7	few	TRBD1	CASSSLRVDRGPSYEQYF	TGTGCCAGCAGTTCCCTCCGGGTCGACAGGGGACCCTCCTACGAGCAGTACTTC
TRBV5-1	TRBJ1-1	many	NA	CASSLTPGKEAFF	TGCGCCAGCAGCCTCACCCCAGGGAAGGAAGCTTTCTTT
TRBV2	TRBJ2-1	NA	TRBD1	CASSGTGGSADEQFF	TGTGCCAGCAGTGGGACAGGGGGCTCGGCGGATGAGCAGTTCTTC
TRBV20-1	TRBJ1-6	NA	NA	CSARDGGGRSPLHF	TGCAGTGCTAGAGACGGAGGGGGTCGCTCACCCCTCCACTTT
TRBV19	TRBJ1-1	few	NA	CASQGRDTEAFF	TGTGCCAGTCAGGGGCGAGACACTGAAGCTTTCTTT
TRBV27	TRBJ1-1	few	NA	CASKLPGNTEAFF	TGTGCCAGCAAGCTACCAGGGAACACTGAAGCTTTCTTT
TRBV20-1	TRBJ2-5	many	TRBD2	CSARGDYQETQYF	TGCAGTGCGCGGGGGGATTACCAAGAGACCCAGTACTTC
TRBV7-9	TRBJ2-3	many	NA	CASSLGRGDTQYF	TGTGCCAGCAGCTTAGGTCGGGGAGATACGCAGTATTTT
TRBV27	TRBJ2-7	many	NA	CASSPIPLDEQYF	TGTGCCAGCAGTCCCATCCCATTAGACGAGCAGTACTTC
TRBV5-1	TRBJ2-3	NA	TRBD2	CASSPASSGGPDTQYF	TGCGCCAGCAGCCCGGCTTCTAGCGGAGGTCCAGATACGCAGTATTTT
TRBV5-1	TRBJ1-4	NA	NA	CASSPVATNEKLFF	TGCGCCAGCAGCCCGGTTGCAACTAATGAAAAACTGTTTTTT
TRBV2	TRBJ1-5	NA	TRBD1	CASSVDRGQGGNQPQHF	TGTGCCAGCAGTGTGGACAGGGGCCAGGGCGGCAATCAGCCCCAGCATTTT
TRBV5-1	TRBJ2-1	NA	NA	CASSPRESRVYEQFF	TGCGCCAGCAGCCCCCGGGAGTCCAGGGTCTATGAGCAGTTCTTC
TRBV25-1	TRBJ2-2	many	TRBD2	CASTGLAVTGELFF	TGTGCCAGCACGGGACTAGCGGTCACCGGGGAGCTGTTTTTT